The 5 T cell receptor beta chains in this list originate from one sample, sequenced in a study of T cells in Graves' hyperthyroidism and ophthalmopathy. RNA transcripts served as the template for amplifying TCR beta CDR3 regions. Primed by the HTBI set, a first-round RT-PCR was run on the TCR CDR3. From the multiplex PCR reads, TCRdb called clonotypes with MiXCR, one entry per CDR3 protein. The repertoire holds fewer than 500,000 distinct CDR3 sequences, around 15% seen once, with approximately 13% in the top ten. Sequencing used blood. The receptors were sampled from a young man with Graves' ophthalmopathy.

This clonotype was counted ten times or more. The J gene is TRBJ1-2, the V gene TRBV2; unclear D gene. The ends were cut back, 9 bases at V and 8 bases at J, with 10 bases in the middle. This CDR3 comprises 10 residues. In germline, CDR1 is SNHLY, CDR2 FYNNEI. DNA of the CDR3: TGTGCCAGGGAGTGGTACGGCTACACCTTC. Translating gives CAREWYGYTF.

This clonotype was seen repeatedly, ten times or more. The chain uses TRBV29-1 and TRBJ2-1; D is unresolved. Germline V gene lookup returns CDR1 SQVTM and CDR2 ANQGSEA. CDR3 length equals 11 residues. V was trimmed by 4 bases and J by 0 bases, leaving 1 base between them. CDR3 sequence reads: CSVVSYNEQFF. The DNA for the CDR3 is TGCAGCGTTGTCTCCTACAATGAGCAGTTCTTC.

This clonotype came up many times. The gene calls are TRBV6-1 and TRBJ2-7, with 8 bases aligning to TRBD2. Unmatched junction bases numbered 8, after V lost 5 bases and J lost 2 bases. The CDR3 loop spans 15 amino acids. Germline V gives CDR1 MNHNS, CDR2 SASEGT. CDR3 coding DNA: TGTGCCAGCAGTCCAAGCGGGAGACCCACCTACGAGCAGTACTTC. This codes for CASSPSGRPTYEQYF.

This clonotype was counted at least ten times. CDR3 protein: CASSQDYTQGTQYF. CDR3 in DNA: TGTGCCAGCAGCCAAGACTACACTCAGGGGACCCAGTACTTC. This chain joins TRBV3-1 and TRBJ2-5; tentative D call: TRBD1 (5 bases). Trimming cost V 0 bases and J 7 bases, with 12 bases left between them. Germline assignment: CDR1 LGHDT and CDR2 YNNKEL (reference sequence). This CDR3 has 14 amino acids.

This clonotype was picked up a small number of times. The chain carries TRBV6-1 and TRBJ1-5; D ambiguous. The germline CDR1 and CDR2 sequences are MNHNS and SASEGT. Trimming removed 3 bases at V and 6 bases at J, with 18 bases between. CDR3 length: 16 amino acids. CDR3 nucleotide sequence: TGTGCCAGCAGTGAGGCGGGGAGGCCCCACGCTCAGCCCCAGCATTTT. This encodes CASSEAGRPHAQPQHF.